The 27 T cell receptor beta chains in this list originate from one sample, sequenced in a study of blood T cell repertoires in COVID-19. Libraries were prepared by immunoSEQ multiplex PCR; TCRdb keeps only in-frame clonotypes and omits some of them. The sample carries roughly 34,000 clones, 75% to 90% recorded once. The sequenced sample consisted of peripheral blood. Every receptor here comes from a woman of 80 years or more with active or convalescent COVID-19.

The chain is built from TRBV5-1 and TRBJ2-1, with 14 nucleotides matching TRBD2. The CDR3 has 17 residues. Per the germline V gene, CDR1 is SGHRS and CDR2 is YFSETQ. Unmatched junction bases numbered 5, after V lost 3 bases and J lost 3 bases. The chain's CDR3 is CASSWGLAGDLYNEQFF. The CDR3, as DNA: TGCGCCAGCAGCTGGGGACTAGCGGGGGACCTCTACAATGAGCAGTTCTTC.

The chain couples TRBV6-1 to TRBJ2-7, with 7 bases identical to TRBD2. V trimming: 3 bases; J trimming: 3 bases; junction bases outside the gene matches: 11. Germline V gene data show CDR1 as MNHNS and CDR2 as SASEGT. CDR3 length: 16 amino acids. CDR3 bases: TGTGCCAGCAGTGAGCAGTTGCTAGCGGCCCTCTACGAGCAGTACTTC. Translated: CASSEQLLAALYEQYF.

A single count supports this clone. The chain is built from TRBV7-9 and TRBJ1-2, with D maybe TRBD1 (6 bases). Trimming removed 3 bases from V and 6 bases from J, with 14 bases in between. The CDR3 covers 14 residues. Germline assignment: CDR1 SEHNR and CDR2 FQNEAQ (reference sequence). The CDR3 DNA sequence: TGTGCCAGCAGCTTTCCACAGGGAGAGGATGGCTACACCTTC. Protein product: CASSFPQGEDGYTF.

The chain carries TRBV6-4 and TRBJ1-5; 7 bases are a match to TRBD1. Germline V gene lookup returns CDR1 MRHNA and CDR2 SNTAGT. The V and J ends lost 6 bases and 3 bases, in that order; junction bases with no gene match: 8. This CDR3 is 15 amino acids long. The CDR3 spells CASRRQGGNNQPQHF. CDR3 DNA: TGTGCCAGCAGGCGCCAGGGGGGCAACAATCAGCCCCAGCATTTT.

The chain links TRBV5-6 to TRBJ1-6; 9 bases match TRBD1. This CDR3 has 18 residues. Germline V gene sequence: CDR1 SGHDT, CDR2 YYEEEE. Germline trimming cut 0 bases from V and 1 base from J; bases unmatched to any gene: 5. The CDR3 loop reads CASSLVQGAGSYNSPLHF. CDR3 nucleotide sequence: TGTGCCAGCAGCTTGGTACAGGGGGCAGGTTCCTATAATTCACCCCTCCACTTT.

The genes are TRBV7-9 and TRBJ2-1; 15 bases agree with TRBD2. Unmatched junction bases numbered 6, after V lost 5 bases and J lost 1 base. CDR1 and CDR2 from the germline V gene are SEHNR and FQNEAQ (reference sequence). This CDR3 is 18 amino acids long. This CDR3 reads CASSRTSGGAASYNEQFF. The CDR3 nucleotides are TGTGCCAGCAGCCGGACTAGCGGGGGGGCCGCGTCCTACAATGAGCAGTTCTTC. Full variable domain (missing parts from reference TRBV7-9 and TRBJ2-1): DTGVSQNPRHKITKRGQNVTFRCDPISEHNRLYWYRQTLGQGPEFLTYFQNEAQLEKSRLLSDRFSAERPKGSFSTLEIQRTEQGDSAMYLCASSRTSGGAASYNEQFFGPGTRLTVL.

The CDR3 DNA follows: TGTGCCAGCAGCGCCCGACAGGGAATGGCTCAAGAGGCTCTAAACATTCAGTACTTC. Its translation: CASSARQGMAQEALNIQYF. J is TRBJ2-4 and V is TRBV5-4, with TRBD1 matching over 7 bases. From germline, CDR1 is SGHNT and CDR2 YYREEE (reference sequence). Unmatched junction bases numbered 22, after V lost 4 bases and J lost 6 bases. The CDR3 sequence is 19 residues long.

This chain links TRBV3-1 (or the pseudogene TRBV3-2) with TRBJ2-5, with no clear D. Germline V gives CDR1 LGHDT, CDR2 YNNKEL (reference sequence). V lost 4 bases and J 5 bases, leaving 8 bases between the germline ends. The length of the CDR3 is 12 residues. The CDR3 region has the DNA TGTGCCAGCAGCCCGACAACGGAGACCCAGTACTTC. It translates to CASSPTTETQYF.

This clone came up once. J is TRBJ2-3 and V is TRBV21-1; the table's D gene call, TRBD2, was not cross checked with the DNA. TRBV21-1 is annotated as a pseudogene. The CDR3 is 15 residues long. This CDR3 is CASSTPSGGTDTQYF. For the CDR3, the DNA is TGTGCCAGCAGCACCCCTAGCGGGGGCACAGATACGCAGTATTTT.

The chain couples TRBV19 to TRBJ1-5; D is unresolved. CDR3 length: 14 amino acids. V shed 3 bases and J shed 0 bases, with 6 bases lying between them. CDR1 and CDR2 (germline): LNHDA, SQIVND (reference sequence). The CDR3 sequence: CASSIMSSNQPQHF. The CDR3 nucleotides read TGTGCCAGTAGTATTATGAGTAGCAATCAGCCCCAGCATTTT.

CDR3 region: CASSLGLAGAKGTDTQYF. The CDR3 DNA follows: TGCGCCAGCAGCTTGGGACTAGCGGGGGCCAAAGGCACAGATACGCAGTATTTT. This sequence joins TRBV5-1 and TRBJ2-3; TRBD2 matches at 12 bases. Germline loops: CDR1 SGHRS, CDR2 YFSETQ. Unmatched junction bases numbered 6, after V lost 0 bases and J lost 1 base. CDR3 size: 18 residues.

V usage is TRBV3-1 (or the pseudogene TRBV3-2) and J usage is TRBJ2-1; 7 positions agree with TRBD1. The CDR3 length is 14 residues. The germline CDR1 and CDR2 sequences are LGHDT and YNNKEL (reference sequence). V lost 2 bases to trimming and J lost 9 bases; unmatched junction nucleotides: 7. The DNA for the CDR3 is TGTGCCAGCAGCCAACGACAGGGTTCAGGTGAGCAGTTCTTC. Translating gives CASSQRQGSGEQFF.

The chain recombines TRBV29-1 with TRBJ2-7; 9 nucleotides match TRBD1. After removal of 6 bases from V and 5 bases from J, the junction contained 8 bases not matched to a gene. This CDR3 has 13 residues. Germline CDR1 and CDR2: SQVTM and ANQGSEA. CDR3 nucleotide sequence: TGCAGCGTGGGCCGGGACAGGGACCACGAGCAGTACTTC. Amino acid sequence: CSVGRDRDHEQYF.

The table lists this clone with a few counts. The chain is built from TRBV27 and TRBJ1-6; D gene unclear. Trimming shortened V by 5 bases and J by 6 bases, and 8 bases separated the two germline ends. This CDR3 has 13 amino acids. Germline V gene lookup returns CDR1 MNHEY and CDR2 SMNVEV (reference sequence). CDR3 region: CASSIQSNSPLHF. The CDR3 DNA reads as TGTGCCAGCAGTATACAGTCTAATTCACCCCTCCACTTT.

This clone was counted a few times. V is TRBV27 and J is TRBJ1-1; 11 positions agree with TRBD1. J gave up 2 bases and V 2 bases, and 7 bases lay outside the gene matches. Germline V gives CDR1 MNHEY, CDR2 SMNVEV (reference sequence). This CDR3 region has 17 residues. The CDR3 sequence: CASSLRLGTGGNTEAFF. CDR3 nucleotides: TGTGCCAGCAGTTTAAGGTTAGGGACAGGGGGTAACACTGAAGCTTTCTTT.

This chain uses TRBV10-1 with TRBJ1-1, with TRBD1 as a possible D gene (5 bases). The CDR3 length is 15 residues. Germline loops: CDR1 WNHNN, CDR2 SYGVQD (reference sequence). V was shortened by 6 bases and J by 4 bases, with 18 bases between the two germline ends. CDR3 sequence (DNA): TGCGCCAGCAGGGGTGCCGGAGGGGCAGGCACTGAAGCTTTCTTT. The encoded protein is CASRGAGGAGTEAFF.

The rearrangement links TRBV21-1 to TRBJ1-2; the tabulated D call, TRBD1, remains unverified against the DNA. TRBV21-1 is a listed pseudogene. This CDR3 contains 14 residues. As DNA, the CDR3 is TGTGCCAGCAAGAACAGGGGCCAAAACTATGGCTACACCTTC. This encodes CASKNRGQNYGYTF.

This clone was recorded once. V gene TRBV6-1 combines with J gene TRBJ2-2; tentatively, D is TRBD2 (6 bases). In germline, CDR1 is MNHNS, CDR2 SASEGT. This CDR3 region has 15 residues. Between the trimmed V and J ends, which lost 1 base and 4 bases, there was a span of 10 bases. Written as DNA, the CDR3 is TGTGCCAGCAGTGAAGAGGAGGGGCGCACCGGGGAGCTGTTTTTT. Its translation: CASSEEEGRTGELFF.

The rearrangement uses TRBV19 and TRBJ2-2; D possibly corresponds to TRBD2 (5 bases). This CDR3 region has 15 residues. V was shortened by 2 bases and J by 4 bases, with 11 bases between the two germline ends. Germline V gene lookup returns CDR1 LNHDA and CDR2 SQIVND (reference sequence). As DNA, the CDR3 is TGTGCCAGTAGTATAACCGGGGTGGGCACCGGGGAGCTGTTTTTT. It specifies CASSITGVGTGELFF.

This clone was seen a few times. The chain joins TRBV5-4 to TRBJ1-2; D is ambiguous. The germline gives CDR1 SGHNT, CDR2 YYREEE (reference sequence). Trimming removed 0 bases from V and 3 bases from J, with 9 bases in between. This CDR3 has 14 amino acids. CDR3 DNA sequence: TGTGCCAGCAGCTTGGTAGGCCAGGACTATGGCTACACCTTC. It is translated as CASSLVGQDYGYTF.

In the case of this clone: Other DNA sequences of this sample code for an identical CDR3. J is TRBJ1-6 and V is TRBV9; TRBD1 matches at 12 bases. CDR1 and CDR2 (germline): SGDLS, YYNGEE. The trim removed 2 bases at V and 7 bases at J, leaving 4 bases unmatched. The CDR3 totals 16 residues. This CDR3 is CASSVGQGANNSPLHF. The CDR3 DNA is TGTGCCAGCAGCGTGGGACAGGGGGCAAACAATTCACCCCTCCACTTT.

This CDR3 reads CASSQTGQNTEAFF. DNA for the CDR3: TGCGCCAGCAGCCAGACAGGACAGAACACTGAAGCTTTCTTT. This sequence joins TRBV5-1 and TRBJ1-1, with D possibly TRBD1 on 6 matching bases. Germline V lookup: CDR1 SGHRS, CDR2 YFSETQ. This CDR3 region has 14 residues. The V and J ends lost 4 bases and 1 base respectively, with 11 bases between them.

V gene TRBV9 combines with J gene TRBJ1-2; TRBD1 aligns across 8 bases. This CDR3 has 15 amino acids. J was trimmed by 4 bases and V by 4 bases; bases with no gene match: 9. Germline lookup yields CDR1 SGDLS and CDR2 YYNGEE. The DNA of the CDR3 is TGTGCCAGCAGCACTCCAGGGGGCGCGGGCTATGGCTACACCTTC. Protein: CASSTPGGAGYGYTF.

This clone was detected only once. The rearrangement uses TRBV5-4 and TRBJ1-2; TRBD1 matches at 7 bases. V shed 4 bases and J 8 bases; nucleotides not matched to a gene: 8. The germline gives CDR1 SGHNT, CDR2 YYREEE (reference sequence). The CDR3 has 13 amino acids. The CDR3 sequence is CASSGRQGGGYTF. In DNA, the CDR3 is TGTGCCAGCAGCGGCAGACAGGGCGGAGGCTACACCTTC.

CDR3 DNA: TGTGCCAGCAGCCGCTGGCTACAGGGGAACACCGGGGAGCTGTTTTTT. Translation: CASSRWLQGNTGELFF. The J gene is TRBJ2-2, the V gene TRBV7-2; a weak D match, TRBD1 (6 bases). Germline V lookup: CDR1 SGHTA, CDR2 FQGNSA. V lost 5 bases and J lost 1, with 14 bases in between. The CDR3 runs 16 residues.

The chain has TRBV10-2 and TRBJ1-2, with D perhaps matching TRBD1 (6 bases). Germline V lookup: CDR1 WSHSY, CDR2 SAAADI. The CDR3 totals 15 residues. The V end was cut by 6 bases, the J end by 2 bases, with 16 bases between. The CDR3 bases are TGCGCCAGCAGAGACCCGGGACAACTAAACTATGGCTACACCTTC. Translation gives CASRDPGQLNYGYTF.

This chain links TRBV27 with TRBJ1-5; 10 bases are shared with TRBD1. After removal of 6 bases from V and 6 bases from J, the junction contained 11 bases not matched to a gene. CDR1 is MNHEY, CDR2 SMNVEV, per germline (reference sequence). The CDR3 loop spans 16 amino acids. CDR3 in DNA: TGTGCCAGCAGAAGACAGGGGGCAGGGGGTCTTCAGCCCCAGCATTTT. It yields the protein CASRRQGAGGLQPQHF.